A single sample gave rise to the 2 T cell receptor beta chains below, sequenced in a study of shared clonotypes between healthy human individuals. Naive-designated CD8 cells lacked CD45RO, were positively enriched for CCR7, and omitted terminally differentiated effector memory CD45RA+ cells. Data came from immunoSEQ multiplex PCR; TCRdb stores just in-frame clones and leaves some out. The table includes about 2.1 million clones, around 93% detected once. Sequencing was carried out using naive CD8+ T cells from PBMCs. All receptors come from a man aged 18 to 29 in good health. Some clones in this sample may be carry-over from other donors' samples.

The rearrangement links TRBV10-3 to TRBJ1-2; 8 bases line up with TRBD1. This CDR3 is 14 amino acids long. The V gene end was trimmed by 9 bases and the J gene end by 7 bases; junction bases not matched to a gene: 13. The germline gives CDR1 ENHRY, CDR2 SYGVKD. CDR3 region: CAIKSVSRGLGYTF. Written as DNA, the CDR3 is TGTGCCATAAAATCAGTGAGCAGGGGGCTTGGCTACACCTTC.

The chain has TRBV15 and TRBJ2-3; TRBD1 is a possible D gene (5 bases). The V and J ends lost 3 bases and 1 base respectively, with 8 bases between them. The CDR3 has 14 residues. Germline V gives CDR1 LNHNV, CDR2 YYDKDF (reference sequence). The CDR3 here is CATSRGLGTDTQYF. As DNA, the CDR3 is TGTGCCACCAGCAGGGGGCTGGGCACAGATACGCAGTATTTT. Looking up the rest from reference TRBV15 and TRBJ2-3 gives the full variable domain: DAMVIQNPRYQVTQFGKPVTLSCSQTLNHNVMYWYQQKSSQAPKLLFHYYDKDFNNEADTPDNFQSRRPNTSFCFLDIRSPGLGDTAMYLCATSRGLGTDTQYFGPGTRLTVL.